This T cell receptor (beta chain) emerged from a study of cytomegalovirus exposure and HLA in healthy donors. Comments on this clone: Antigen: not known.

The CDR3 extends over 17 amino acids. V trimming: 0 bases; J trimming: 1 base; junction bases outside the gene matches: 4. CDR1 is LNHNV, CDR2 YYDKDF, per germline (reference sequence). Both 60 Vbeta primers and 13 Jbeta primers went into the PCR. Sequencing used immunoSEQ multiplex PCR; TCRdb keeps in-frame clones, though not all of them. Among roughly 96,000 clones listed, about four fifths were seen once. Study outcomes and limitations: A list of around 150 TCR beta chains associated with cytomegalovirus was given. In a later analysis, an Asian-associated ancestry cluster reportedly showed fewer N-insertions than the approximately 610-donor mean. Per a prior analysis, the majority of TCR beta V segments were productive roughly 87% or roughly 30% of the time.

V gene TRBV15 combines with J gene TRBJ1-3; TRBD1 aligns across 9 bases. The receptor was isolated from a woman aged 70-85 years in good health and CMV-seropositive. The sequenced material came from PBMCs. The CDR3 sequence: CATSRDGTGPSGNTIYF. In nucleotides, the CDR3 is TGTGCCACCAGCAGAGATGGGACAGGGCCTTCTGGAAACACCATATATTTT.